This TCR beta chain was sequenced for a study of T cell clonality in common variable immunodeficiency. Notes on this clone: The antigen remains undetermined. The sequence runs out 3 residues before the end of the CDR3; the remainder is reconstructed from the germline J gene.

This CDR3 spans 14 amino acids. V was shortened by 5 bases and J by 5 bases, with 19 bases between the two germline ends. CDR1 is GTSNPN and CDR2 is SVGIG in the germline V gene (reference sequence). Regarding the study as a whole: Shared TCRbeta clones were fewer between CVID subjects than controls.

Clones were sequenced by immunoSEQ multiplex PCR, and TCRdb holds only the in-frame ones, with some missing. Altogether 50,000 to 60,000 clones were found in the sample, and no singletons occur. The source is a person aged 18 to 69 in good health. V and J are TRBV30 and TRBJ2-7, with D tentatively TRBD1 (5 bases). Sequencing was performed on peripheral blood mononuclear cells. CDR3: CAWDPMAGKHEQYF. The part of the CDR3 DNA that was read is TGTGCCTGGGACCCTATGGCAGGGAAGCACGAG.